The table lists the clone carrying this TCR beta chain with a few counts. Its antigen is unidentified. V was trimmed by 6 bases and J by 0 bases, leaving 11 bases between them. The CDR3 totals 15 residues. The germline V gene has CDR1 SNHLY and CDR2 FYNNEI. Sequencing was performed with immunoSEQ multiplex PCR; in TCRdb, only in-frame clones are kept and a portion is missing. The sample includes roughly 80,000 clones, approximately 90% seen only once; the top ten take around 5%. This sample is part of a study of T cell responses to AZD1222 COVID-19 vaccine. About the research overall: Pooled samples include second doses given at about 4 or 12 weeks. General study findings and limits: Regions 160-218 and 743-854 held dominance among vaccine-associated CD4 TCRs, which spanned spike. Just a handful of AZD1222 recipients were seropositive at baseline.

The chain carries TRBV2 and TRBJ2-2; weak D call: TRBD1 (5 bases). This specimen was peripheral blood, taken on day 0 of AZD1222 vaccination. This receptor was identified in an adult in good health. Here the CDR3 reads CASRYDSANTGELFF. Written as DNA, the CDR3 is TGTGCCAGCAGATATGACAGCGCGAACACCGGGGAGCTGTTTTTT.